What follows is one TCR beta chain and its context. Its specificity is not known. This sample is drawn from a study of T cells after yellow fever vaccination. J lost 3 bases, V lost 7 bases, and 9 bases had no gene match. Looked up from germline, CDR1 is MNHNS and CDR2 is SASEGT. The CDR3 runs 15 residues. MiXCR was run by TCRdb on the 5' RACE reads, yielding one entry per CDR3 protein. The table includes 200,000 to 250,000 distinct CDR3 sequences, about 7% detected once. General observations from the study: Subsequent to the booster, the majority of primary-vaccination clones reappeared (approximately 95% CD4, 85% to 90% CD8).

The chain has TRBV6-1 and TRBJ2-3, with 8 bases that match TRBD2. The sequence was obtained from a man aged 25 to 40 who received the YFV17D yellow fever vaccine. This specimen was CD4+ T cells sorted from PBMCs, taken 15 days after the yellow fever booster vaccination. The CDR3 DNA sequence: TGTGCCAGCACCCTCCGGCGGGAGGCGACAGATACGCAGTATTTT. It specifies CASTLRREATDTQYF.